The 9 T cell receptor beta chains below were found in one sample sequenced in a study of blood T cell repertoires in COVID-19. Sequencing used immunoSEQ multiplex PCR; TCRdb keeps in-frame clones, though not all of them. The table includes 150,000 to 200,000 clones, approximately 90% detected once. Sample: peripheral blood. Receptors originate from a man aged 18-30 years with active or convalescent COVID-19.

The chain is built from TRBV10-3 and TRBJ2-3, with 10 positions matching TRBD2. The CDR3 consists of 16 residues. Germline V gene lookup returns CDR1 ENHRY and CDR2 SYGVKD. V gave up 5 bases and J gave up 1 base; unmatched junction bases: 6. The CDR3 reads CAISPSSGRGTDTQYF. CDR3 coding DNA: TGTGCCATCAGTCCCTCTAGCGGGAGAGGCACAGATACGCAGTATTTT.

In this sample, this clone turned up once. The chain is built from TRBV11-2 and TRBJ2-1, with a weak D call TRBD2 (6 bases). V lost 6 bases and J 5 bases, leaving 17 bases between the germline ends. The CDR3 length is 15 residues. CDR1 is SGHAT, CDR2 FQNNGV, per germline. The CDR3 reads CASRPAGTGNNEQFF. The CDR3 bases are TGTGCCAGCAGACCTGCCGGGACTGGAAACAATGAGCAGTTCTTC.

The V and J genes are TRBV4-3 and TRBJ1-6; the match to TRBD1 covers 10 bases. The CDR3 loop spans 16 amino acids. V lost 2 bases and J lost 9; bases outside the gene matches: 7. Germline-derived CDR1 and CDR2 are LGHNA and YSLEER. Written as DNA, the CDR3 is TGCGCCAGCAGCCAACGGACGACAGGGGGCTTTTCACCCCTCCACTTT. Translation: CASSQRTTGGFSPLHF.

The V gene is TRBV6-5, the J gene TRBJ2-1, with D uncertain. Trimming shortened V by 6 bases and J by 5 bases, and 17 bases separated the two germline ends. Germline assignment: CDR1 MNHEY and CDR2 SVGAGI. The CDR3 loop spans 15 amino acids. CDR3 in DNA: TGTGCCAGCAGCCTAAGCCCACAGAACCACAATGAGCAGTTCTTC. Encoded protein: CASSLSPQNHNEQFF.

This sequence joins TRBV20-1 and TRBJ1-1, with D hard to call. This CDR3 has 12 amino acids. The germline CDR1 and CDR2 sequences are DFQATT and SNEGSKA (reference sequence). V was trimmed by 3 bases and J by 8 bases, leaving 13 bases between them. CDR3 nucleotides: TGCAGTGCTAGTCCAGGCGACCGCGAAGCTTTCTTT. It yields the protein CSASPGDREAFF.

The chain employs TRBV5-1 and TRBJ2-3, with 9 bases lining up with TRBD2. The V gene's germline CDR1 is SGHRS and CDR2 YFSETQ. Trimming at V came to 0 bases and at J to 6 bases, leaving 11 bases not matched to a gene. The CDR3 sequence is 17 residues long. The CDR3 region has the DNA TGCGCCAGCAGCTTGGTGGCTAGCGGGGCCCGCGGGGATACGCAGTATTTT. Its translation: CASSLVASGARGDTQYF.

V is TRBV29-1 and J is TRBJ1-4; 7 bases align to TRBD1. The germline V gene encodes CDR1 SQVTM and CDR2 ANQGSEA. CDR3 size: 12 residues. With 7 bases clipped from V and 3 bases from J, the junction kept 2 bases outside the gene matches. The chain's CDR3 is CSAGTANEKLFF. In DNA form, the CDR3 reads TGCAGCGCTGGGACAGCTAATGAAAAACTGTTTTTT.

The gene calls are TRBV5-1 and TRBJ2-3; 8 nucleotides match TRBD2. With 6 bases clipped from V and 1 base from J, the junction kept 4 bases outside the gene matches. Germline assignment: CDR1 SGHRS and CDR2 YFSETQ. CDR3 length: 14 amino acids. CDR3 sequence reads: CASTGGAGTDTQYF. The DNA of the CDR3 is TGCGCCAGCACCGGGGGGGCGGGCACAGATACGCAGTATTTT. Full variable domain (remainder filled in from reference TRBV5-1 and TRBJ2-3): KAGVTQTPRYLIKTRGQQVTLSCSPISGHRSVSWYQQTPGQGLQFLFEYFSETQRNKGNFPGRFSGRQFSNSRSEMNVSTLELGDSALYLCASTGGAGTDTQYFGPGTRLTVL.

The J gene is TRBJ2-7, the V gene TRBV27; D unresolved. Deletions cut 5 bases from V and 0 bases from J, with 11 bases between. Per germline, CDR1 MNHEY and CDR2 SMNVEV (reference sequence). The CDR3 is 14 residues long. This chain's CDR3 is CASSSEVGSYEQYF. For the CDR3, the DNA is TGTGCCAGCAGTAGCGAGGTGGGCTCCTACGAGCAGTACTTC.